The 5 T cell receptor beta chains presented below share a single source sample, sequenced in a study of PD-L1 blockade in urothelial cancer. TCRdb's table, derived via immunoSEQ multiplex PCR, lists solely in-frame clones and lacks some. The repertoire has 45,000 to 60,000 clones, about 85% of them found once; the top ten carry approximately 7.1%. This specimen was PBMCs, taken around atezolizumab (anti-PD-L1) treatment. These receptors were taken from a man aged 60 to 75 with urothelial cancer.

The gene calls are TRBV18 and TRBJ1-1; D is possibly TRBD1 (5 bases). This CDR3 contains 13 residues. The V gene lost 6 bases and the J gene lost 6 bases, with 14 bases spanning the gap. Germline V gene lookup returns CDR1 KGHSH and CDR2 LQKENI. The CDR3 nucleotides are TGTGCCAGCTCGTTCGACCGACAGTCTGAAGCTTTCTTT. This sequence encodes CASSFDRQSEAFF.

The CDR3 here is CASSSGTGKNRGELFF. DNA of the CDR3: TGCGCCAGCAGCTCAGGGACAGGCAAGAACCGCGGGGAGCTGTTTTTT. The rearrangement uses TRBV5-1 and TRBJ2-2; the match to TRBD1 covers 8 bases. Trimming took 3 bases from V and 7 from J; bases not matched to a gene: 11. The length of the CDR3 is 16 residues. Germline V gene data show CDR1 as SGHRS and CDR2 as YFSETQ.

This clone has just one count. The gene calls are TRBV7-6 and TRBJ1-1; tentatively, D is TRBD1 (5 bases). V was shortened by 5 bases and J by 1 base, with 8 bases between the two germline ends. This CDR3 comprises 13 residues. Germline CDR1 and CDR2: SGHVS and FNYEAQ. CDR3 in DNA: TGTGCCAGCAGCGCGGACACGAACACTGAAGCTTTCTTT. Residues: CASSADTNTEAFF.

The genes are TRBV7-2 and TRBJ2-3, with TRBD2 as a possible D gene (6 bases). Trimming removed 2 bases from V and 0 bases from J, with 9 bases in between. The CDR3 covers 15 residues. CDR1 and CDR2 (germline): SGHTA, FQGNSA. CDR3 region: CASSLRGTSTDTQYF. The CDR3 nucleotides are TGTGCCAGCAGCTTACGTGGGACTAGCACAGATACGCAGTATTTT.

The chain employs TRBV27 and TRBJ2-7; D remains unclear. Germline lookup yields CDR1 MNHEY and CDR2 SMNVEV (reference sequence). The CDR3 extends over 15 amino acids. V was cut by 4 bases and J by 0 bases, with 13 bases left in between. CDR3 in amino acids: CASSSAGSSSYEQYF. The CDR3 DNA reads TGTGCCAGCAGTTCAGCAGGCTCCTCCTCCTACGAGCAGTACTTC.